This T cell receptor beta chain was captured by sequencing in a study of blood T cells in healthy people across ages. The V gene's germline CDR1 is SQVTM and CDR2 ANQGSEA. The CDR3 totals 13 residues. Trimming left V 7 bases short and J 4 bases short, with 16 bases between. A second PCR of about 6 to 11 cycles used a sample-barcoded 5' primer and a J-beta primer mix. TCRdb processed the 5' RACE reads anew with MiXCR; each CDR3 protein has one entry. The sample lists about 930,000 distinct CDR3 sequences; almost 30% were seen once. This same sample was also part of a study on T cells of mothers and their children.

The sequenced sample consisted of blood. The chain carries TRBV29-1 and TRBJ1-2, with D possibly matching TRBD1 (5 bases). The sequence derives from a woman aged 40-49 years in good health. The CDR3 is CSGSGGEAYGYTF. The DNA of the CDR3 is TGCAGCGGGAGCGGGGGTGAGGCCTATGGCTACACCTTC.